Listed here are 25 T cell receptor beta chains from one sample, sequenced in a study of Graves' ophthalmopathy and Graves' hyperthyroidism. Transcripts of RNA were the source for amplifying TCR beta CDR3 regions. The workflow started with a first-round RT-PCR run with HTBI primers and then moved on to a second-round multiplex PCR. TCRdb redid the calling of the multiplex PCR reads with MiXCR, one entry per CDR3 protein. This table has over 150,000 distinct CDR3 sequences, 37% appearing once. The sequenced material came from peripheral blood. The receptors originated from a woman between 40 and 55 years old with Graves' ophthalmopathy.

This clonotype was observed many times. The rearrangement links TRBV28 to TRBJ1-1; D ambiguous. Between the trimmed V and J ends, which lost 8 bases and 0 bases, there was a span of 10 bases. This CDR3 spans 13 amino acids. Germline V gene data show CDR1 as MDHEN and CDR2 as SYDVKM. This chain's CDR3 is CASDEPLNTEAFF. CDR3 in DNA: TGTGCCAGCGATGAGCCTTTGAACACTGAAGCTTTCTTT.

This clonotype was recorded at least ten times. V and J are TRBV15 and TRBJ1-1; the D is unclear. CDR1 is LNHNV and CDR2 is YYDKDF in the germline V gene (reference sequence). The V end was cut by 0 bases, the J end by 2 bases, with 10 bases between. The CDR3 loop spans 15 amino acids. CDR3 DNA: TGTGCCACCAGCAGAGACAGGAACCTTAACACTGAAGCTTTCTTT. This codes for CATSRDRNLNTEAFF.

The chain recombines TRBV28 with TRBJ1-1, with 8 bases identical to TRBD1. V lost 5 bases to trimming and J lost 8 bases; unmatched junction nucleotides: 13. The CDR3 is 15 amino acids. Germline values: CDR1 MDHEN, CDR2 SYDVKM. The CDR3: CASSQPRTGTLEAFF. The CDR3 bases are TGTGCCAGCAGTCAACCGCGGACAGGGACCCTAGAAGCTTTCTTT.

This clonotype occurred many times. This sequence joins TRBV12-3 or TRBV12-4 and TRBJ1-1; weak D call: TRBD1 (5 bases). The V gene lost 5 bases and the J gene lost 1 base, with 11 bases spanning the gap. This CDR3 is 14 amino acids long. CDR3 sequence reads: CASSPGNSNTEAFF. The CDR3 DNA reads TGTGCCAGCAGTCCAGGGAATTCGAACACTGAAGCTTTCTTT.

This clonotype was picked up many times. The chain combines TRBV11-2 with TRBJ2-7; 8 bases map to TRBD2. Germline CDR1 reads SGHAT; CDR2 reads FQNNGV. The V and J ends lost 7 bases and 7 bases, in that order; junction bases with no gene match: 12. The CDR3 extends over 14 amino acids. CDR3 protein: CASNKGLRGGEQYF. The CDR3 coding sequence is TGTGCCAGCAACAAGGGATTACGGGGGGGAGAGCAGTACTTC. Together with reference TRBV11-2 and TRBJ2-7, the CDR3 gives the full variable domain: EAGVAQSPRYKIIEKRQSVAFWCNPISGHATLYWYQQILGQGPKLLIQFQNNGVVDDSQLPKDRFSAERLKGVDSTLKIQPAKLEDSAVYLCASNKGLRGGEQYFGPGTRLTVT.

This clonotype was observed many times. The V call is TRBV6-1, the J call TRBJ2-5, with D possibly being TRBD2 (5 bases). V shed 0 bases and J shed 7 bases, with 12 bases lying between them. The germline gives CDR1 MNHNS, CDR2 SASEGT. This CDR3 contains 14 residues. For the CDR3, the DNA is TGTGCCAGCAGTGAAGCTCCTGCGGCGGGGACCCAGTACTTC. Amino acid sequence: CASSEAPAAGTQYF.

This clonotype was seen many times. The chain has TRBV7-2 and TRBJ2-7, with TRBD1 identical over 10 bases. The CDR3 sequence is 15 residues long. Trimming removed 4 bases from V and 2 bases from J; junction bases left unmatched: 5. CDR1 is SGHTA and CDR2 is FQGNSA in the germline V gene. The CDR3 DNA reads TGTGCCAGCAGCTCCCCCGGGACAGGGGCCTACGAGCAGTACTTC. It codes for CASSSPGTGAYEQYF. Full variable domain (outside the CDR3, taken from reference TRBV7-2 and TRBJ2-7): GAGVSQSPSNKVTEKGKDVELRCDPISGHTALYWYRQSLGQGLEFLIYFQGNSAPDKSGLPSDRFSAERTGGSVSTLTIQRTQQEDSAVYLCASSSPGTGAYEQYFGPGTRLTVT.

This clonotype was counted once. The chain carries TRBV6-2 or TRBV6-3 and TRBJ2-5, with 11 bases aligning to TRBD2. CDR3 length: 19 amino acids. Germline CDR1 is MNHEY and CDR2 is SVGEGT. Trimming at V came to 2 bases and at J to 1 base, leaving 12 bases not matched to a gene. The CDR3 spells CASSYTTSGEPAVQETQYF. The DNA of the CDR3 is TGTGCCAGCAGTTACACGACTAGCGGGGAGCCGGCCGTCCAAGAGACCCAGTACTTC.

In its sample, this clonotype was seen many times. The chain combines TRBV12-3 or TRBV12-4 with TRBJ1-5, with D unclear. This CDR3 region has 13 residues. With 5 bases removed from V and 5 bases from J, the gap between germline ends came to 10 bases. CDR3 coding DNA: TGTGCCAGCAGTGGCTTCAGGTATCAGCCCCAGCATTTT. It encodes CASSGFRYQPQHF.

This clonotype was recorded many times. The rearrangement joins TRBV12-3 or TRBV12-4 to TRBJ2-4; TRBD2 agrees at 10 bases. The CDR3 has 19 residues. After removal of 7 bases from V and 0 bases from J, the junction contained 15 bases not matched to a gene. CDR3 nucleotide sequence: TGTGCCAGCACCTGGACTAGCGGCAGACCCGATGTAGCCAAAAACATTCAGTACTTC. Its translation: CASTWTSGRPDVAKNIQYF.

This chain joins TRBV28 and TRBJ2-7; 11 nucleotides align to TRBD1. The J call may be faulty, since TRBJ2-5 better matches the DNA end. The CDR3 has 14 amino acids. From germline, CDR1 is MDHEN and CDR2 SYDVKM. The CDR3 loop is CASSSPGTGGTQYF. The CDR3 region has the DNA TGTGCCAGCAGTTCCCCGGGGACAGGGGGGACCCAGTACTTC.

In this sample, this clonotype turned up many times. The chain combines TRBV7-9 with TRBJ1-1, with D possibly matching TRBD1 (6 bases). This CDR3 comprises 15 residues. V was cut by 6 bases and J by 4 bases, with 18 bases left in between. From germline, CDR1 is SEHNR and CDR2 FQNEAQ (reference sequence). CDR3 sequence (DNA): TGTGCCAGCAGGGGGTTCGGGGGGGGCGGCACTGAAGCTTTCTTT. It is translated as CASRGFGGGGTEAFF.

The V and J genes are TRBV20-1 and TRBJ1-1; no clear D. The CDR3 loop spans 14 amino acids. From germline, CDR1 is DFQATT and CDR2 SNEGSKA (reference sequence). V was shortened by 2 bases and J by 2 bases, with 12 bases between the two germline ends. CDR3 protein: CSARRAGPNTEAFF. As DNA, the CDR3 is TGCAGTGCTAGAAGGGCAGGACCCAACACTGAAGCTTTCTTT.

The chain carries TRBV11-2 and TRBJ1-5; 10 bases fit TRBD1. The CDR3 contains 17 residues. The J segment lost 6 bases and the V segment lost 5 bases, leaving 13 bases of the junction unmatched. Germline assignment: CDR1 SGHAT and CDR2 FQNNGV. DNA for the CDR3: TGTGCCAGCAGCCGGGACCCCTGGGACAGGGGAGGTCAGCCCCAGCATTTT. It encodes CASSRDPWDRGGQPQHF.

This clonotype has a single count. The V gene is TRBV20-1, the J gene TRBJ2-7; the match to TRBD2 covers 7 bases. V gave up 3 bases and J gave up 4 bases; unmatched junction bases: 9. The V gene's germline CDR1 is DFQATT and CDR2 SNEGSKA (reference sequence). This CDR3 comprises 14 residues. The CDR3: CSASLAGDPYEQYF. In nucleotides, the CDR3 is TGCAGTGCTAGTCTGGCGGGAGACCCGTACGAGCAGTACTTC.

This clonotype was found a few times. The chain combines TRBV12-3 or TRBV12-4 with TRBJ1-1; D remains unclear. The CDR3 sequence is 13 residues long. Between the trimmed V and J ends, which lost 0 bases and 11 bases, there was a span of 13 bases. The CDR3 DNA reads as TGTGCCAGCAGTTTAGCCTCAGTATTGGGGGCTTTCTTT. Protein sequence: CASSLASVLGAFF.

This clonotype came up a few times. The rearrangement uses TRBV6-1 and TRBJ1-6; 8 positions match TRBD1. Germline V gives CDR1 MNHNS, CDR2 SASEGT. This CDR3 contains 14 residues. Unmatched junction bases numbered 9, after V lost 10 bases and J lost 7 bases. The CDR3 region is CATLWGTGNSPLHF. In nucleotides, the CDR3 is TGTGCCACCCTTTGGGGGACAGGAAATTCACCCCTCCACTTT.

J is TRBJ2-7 and V is TRBV28; D is unresolved. This CDR3 has 13 amino acids. Germline CDR1 is MDHEN and CDR2 is SYDVKM. V lost 3 bases and J 2 bases, leaving 8 bases between the germline ends. The CDR3 sequence: CASSFPVTYEQYF. As DNA, the CDR3 is TGTGCCAGCAGTTTCCCCGTTACCTACGAGCAGTACTTC.

This clonotype has ten or more counts. This rearrangement joins TRBV20-1 to TRBJ2-5; 13 bases fit TRBD2. This CDR3 has 14 residues. Germline assignment: CDR1 DFQATT and CDR2 SNEGSKA (reference sequence). Trimming at V came to 4 bases and at J to 4 bases, leaving 3 bases not matched to a gene. The CDR3 region has the DNA TGCAGTGCTACACGGACTAGCGGGGGAGAGACCCAGTACTTC. Translating gives CSATRTSGGETQYF.

At least ten counts were recorded for this clonotype. The chain uses TRBV7-2 and TRBJ1-6; possibly TRBD1 for D (6 bases). This CDR3 is built from 16 residues. V dropped 1 base and J dropped 7 bases, with 14 bases sitting between them. Germline V gene sequence: CDR1 SGHTA, CDR2 FQGNSA. CDR3 sequence (DNA): TGTGCCAGCAGCTTAGTGGCAGGGGTTCTCAATTCACCCCTCCACTTT. Its translation: CASSLVAGVLNSPLHF.

This clonotype was seen repeatedly, ten times or more. Here the CDR3 DNA reads TGCGCCAGCAGCCAAGAACTAGGTTACCAAGAGACCCAGTACTTC. It encodes CASSQELGYQETQYF. The V and J genes are TRBV4-3 and TRBJ2-5; tentative D call: TRBD2 (5 bases). V shed 0 bases and J shed 0 bases, with 8 bases lying between them. The germline gives CDR1 LGHNA, CDR2 YSLEER. CDR3 length equals 15 residues.

In its sample, this clonotype was seen many times. The J gene is TRBJ2-7, the V gene TRBV4-2; TRBD2 matches at 9 bases. V lost 0 bases to trimming and J lost 5 bases; unmatched junction nucleotides: 11. This CDR3 comprises 17 residues. Germline CDR1 and CDR2: LGHNA and YNFKEQ. The CDR3 reads CASSQDSPTSGGHEQYF. CDR3 DNA sequence: TGTGCCAGCAGCCAAGATTCGCCGACTAGCGGAGGACACGAGCAGTACTTC.

The CDR3 nucleotides read TGCAGCGTGACTAGCGACTACGAGCAGTACTTC. Encoded protein: CSVTSDYEQYF. The chain has TRBV29-1 and TRBJ2-7, with 8 nucleotides matching TRBD2. CDR1 and CDR2 from the germline V gene are SQVTM and ANQGSEA. Trimming cost V 6 bases and J 3 bases; bases outside gene matches: 1. There are 11 residues in the CDR3.

This clonotype was observed a single time. The chain couples TRBV6-2 or TRBV6-3 to TRBJ2-2, with no clear D. The CDR3 has 12 amino acids. CDR1 is MNHEY and CDR2 is SVGEGT in the germline V gene. The V and J ends lost 6 bases and 3 bases respectively, with 5 bases between them. This CDR3 is CASRPDTGELFF. Here the CDR3 DNA reads TGTGCCAGCAGGCCAGACACCGGGGAGCTGTTTTTT.

This clonotype occurred many times. The chain combines TRBV6-2 or TRBV6-3 with TRBJ1-2; unclear D gene. The CDR3 length is 11 residues. V lost 5 bases and J lost 5, with 6 bases in between. Germline V gene data show CDR1 as MNHEY and CDR2 as SVGEGT. The CDR3 nucleotides are TGTGCCAGCAGTAACAGTTATGGCTACACCTTC. The encoded protein is CASSNSYGYTF.